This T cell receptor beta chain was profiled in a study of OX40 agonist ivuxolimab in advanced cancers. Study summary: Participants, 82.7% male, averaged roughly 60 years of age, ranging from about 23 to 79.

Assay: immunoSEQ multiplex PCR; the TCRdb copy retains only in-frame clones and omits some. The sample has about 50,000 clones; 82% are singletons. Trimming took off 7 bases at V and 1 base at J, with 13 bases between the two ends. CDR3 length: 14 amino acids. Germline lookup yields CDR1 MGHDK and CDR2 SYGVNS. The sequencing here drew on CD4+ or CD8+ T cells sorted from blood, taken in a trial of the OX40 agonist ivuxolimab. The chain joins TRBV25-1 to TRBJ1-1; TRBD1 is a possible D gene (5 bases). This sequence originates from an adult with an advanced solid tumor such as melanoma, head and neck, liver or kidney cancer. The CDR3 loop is CASTEGDWNTEAFF. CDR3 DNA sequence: TGTGCCAGCACCGAAGGGGACTGGAACACTGAAGCTTTCTTT.